This T cell receptor beta chain was obtained from a study of blood T cell repertoires in COVID-19. Overall study: The study drew acute and convalescent COVID-19 samples from the United States, Italy and Spain. PBMCs, B-cell-depleted T cells, or T cells provided the cDNA or gDNA that made up the material.

This clone is medium-sized. The CDR3 length is 14 residues. Germline assignment: CDR1 ENHRY and CDR2 SYGVKD. V lost 1 base and J 9 bases, leaving 13 bases between the germline ends. In the original workflow: Nucleated cell counts were estimated from reference gene primer amplification. The method was immunoSEQ multiplex PCR; TCRdb's version includes in-frame clones alone and lacks a portion of them. Clone size and V and J calls were adopted from that table, with D and trimming inferred from the DNA. The sample lists about 24,000 clones; approximately 85% were seen once. The specimen was peripheral blood. The V call is TRBV10-3, the J call TRBJ2-1; D possibly corresponds to TRBD1 (5 bases). The sequence was collected from a human donor in a cohort sampled during active COVID-19. CDR3 amino acids: CAISEWADTTEQFF. The CDR3 region has the DNA TGTGCCATCAGTGAGTGGGCGGACACGACTGAGCAGTTCTTC.